One and the same sample provided the 7 T cell receptor beta chains below, sequenced in a study of T cells after yellow fever vaccination. TCRdb re-called the 5' RACE reads with MiXCR, one entry per CDR3 protein. The sample includes fewer than 100,000 distinct CDR3 sequences, about 8.2% of them seen just once. The sample was CD8+ T cells not binding an NS4B(214-222) dextramer, sorted from PBMCs, taken around 15 days after the first yellow fever vaccination. These receptors originate from a man between 18 and 29 years old who received the YFV17D yellow fever vaccine.

The table lists this clonotype with a few counts. This rearrangement joins TRBV7-9 to TRBJ2-3, with D perhaps assigned TRBD1 or TRBD2 (5 bases each). The V end lost 2 bases, the J end lost 0 bases, and 15 bases lay between the germline ends. CDR3 length: 17 residues. Germline loops: CDR1 SEHNR, CDR2 FQNEAQ (reference sequence). The CDR3 sequence: CASSLTGVGESTDTQYF. The CDR3 bases are TGTGCCAGCAGCTTAACAGGTGTCGGGGAGAGCACAGATACGCAGTATTTT.

The table lists this clonotype with a few counts. The chain employs TRBV27 and TRBJ2-3, with D hard to call. Germline V gene lookup returns CDR1 MNHEY and CDR2 SMNVEV (reference sequence). The CDR3 spans 12 residues. Trimming took off 5 bases at V and 6 bases at J, with 9 bases between the two ends. This CDR3 reads CASSPTPDTQYF. Here the CDR3 DNA reads TGTGCCAGCAGTCCGACCCCTGATACGCAGTATTTT.

In this sample, this clonotype turned up many times. The chain links TRBV29-1 to TRBJ2-5; no definite D call. This CDR3 spans 11 amino acids. V lost 2 bases, J lost 5 bases, and 6 bases lay in between. Germline V gene lookup returns CDR1 SQVTM and CDR2 ANQGSEA. The CDR3 nucleotides are TGCAGCGTTGAACGCTCGGAGACCCAGTACTTC. It encodes CSVERSETQYF. Looking up the rest from reference TRBV29-1 and TRBJ2-5 gives the full variable domain: SAVISQKPSRDICQRGTSLTIQCQVDSQVTMMFWYRQQPGQSLTLIATANQGSEATYESGFVIDKFPISRPNLTFSTLTVSNMSPEDSSIYLCSVERSETQYFGPGTRLLVL.

This clonotype was picked up a small number of times. This rearrangement joins TRBV12-3 or TRBV12-4 to TRBJ1-5; the D gene is possibly TRBD1 (5 bases). V lost 8 bases to trimming and J lost 1 base, with 12 bases between them. The CDR3 loop spans 14 amino acids. In DNA form, the CDR3 reads TGTGCCAGCCGAGAGGGGATGAGCAATCAGCCCCAGCATTTT. Encoded protein: CASREGMSNQPQHF.

This clonotype appeared many times. The conserved phenylalanine or tryptophan is not found at the CDR3 terminus, so this likely reflects a read error. The DNA is omitted, as the CDR3 cannot be located on it reliably, and the CDR3 follows TCRdb's listing. The chain carries TRBV28 and TRBJ2-1; the table's D call TRBD1 went unverified against the DNA. Germline CDR1 reads MDHEN; CDR2 reads SYDVKM. Termini included, the CDR3 measures 12 amino acids. CDR3: CASSLDAGPPLL.

The chain links TRBV7-8 to TRBJ2-7, with 8 nucleotides matching TRBD2. Germline V gene data show CDR1 as SGHVS and CDR2 as FQNEAQ. The CDR3 contains 15 residues. V lost 4 bases to trimming and J lost 2 bases; unmatched junction nucleotides: 7. The CDR3 is CASSSLAGYAYEQYF. CDR3 nucleotides: TGTGCCAGCAGCTCCTTAGCGGGGTACGCCTACGAGCAGTACTTC. The variable domain in full, completed from reference TRBV7-8 and TRBJ2-7, reads GAGVSQSPRYKVAKRGQDVALRCDPISGHVSLFWYQQALGQGPEFLTYFQNEAQLDKSGLPSDRFFAERPEGSVSTLKIQRTQQEDSAVYLCASSSLAGYAYEQYFGPGTRLTVT.

The chain combines TRBV19 with TRBJ2-7, with D tentatively TRBD2 (6 bases). V lost 4 bases to trimming and J lost 3 bases, with 16 bases between them. The CDR3 is 15 residues long. From germline, CDR1 is LNHDA and CDR2 SQIVND (reference sequence). For the CDR3, the DNA is TGTGCCAGTAGTACCGTCCCTTCCGGGGGCTACGAGCAGTACTTC. Protein product: CASSTVPSGGYEQYF.